Below, 13 T cell receptor beta chains from the same sample are listed, as sequenced in a study of T-cell memory formation after mild COVID-19. TCRdb ran MiXCR on the 5' RACE reads and lists one entry per CDR3 protein. The table has approximately 480,000 distinct CDR3 sequences, 15% to 20% seen once. The source material was PBMCs or a T cell subset sorted from them (not recorded which). All receptors come from an adult woman who had mild COVID-19 (a few samples of this study predate the infection). Cell type and time point are not known.

This clonotype has just a few counts. This sequence joins TRBV7-9 and TRBJ2-7; perhaps TRBD2 as D (5 bases). Trimming pared 3 bases from V and 0 bases from J, leaving 9 bases between. Germline loops: CDR1 SEHNR, CDR2 FQNEAQ (reference sequence). The CDR3 is made up of 14 amino acids. The CDR3 DNA is TGTGCCAGCAGCTTCGGGGATTACTCCTACGAGCAGTACTTC. It yields the protein CASSFGDYSYEQYF.

This clonotype occurred a few times. This chain uses TRBV15 with TRBJ2-4, with 7 bases aligning to TRBD1. Per the germline V gene, CDR1 is LNHNV and CDR2 is YYDKDF (reference sequence). CDR3 length: 18 residues. V trimming: 1 base; J trimming: 1 base; junction bases outside the gene matches: 10. CDR3 amino acids: CATSRGNRGPLAKNIQYF. CDR3 DNA sequence: TGTGCCACCAGCAGAGGGAACAGGGGACCCCTGGCCAAAAACATTCAGTACTTC.

The gene calls are TRBV7-8 and TRBJ2-1; D unresolved. Trimming removed 4 bases from V and 9 bases from J, with 16 bases in between. Germline V lookup: CDR1 SGHVS, CDR2 FQNEAQ. The CDR3 length is 14 residues. The DNA of the CDR3 is TGTGCCAGCAGCTCTATGGGCAAGGGAAGTGAGCAGTTCTTC. As protein: CASSSMGKGSEQFF.

This chain uses TRBV5-6 with TRBJ1-2, with D possibly matching TRBD1 (6 bases). The ends were cut back, 5 bases at V and 4 bases at J, with 12 bases in the middle. The CDR3 is 13 residues long. Germline CDR1 is SGHDT and CDR2 is YYEEEE. The CDR3 DNA sequence: TGTGCCAGCAGGCAGACAGGAGTCTATGGCTACACCTTC. This codes for CASRQTGVYGYTF.

V gene TRBV6-5 combines with J gene TRBJ1-2; 7 bases fit TRBD1. V trimming: 7 bases; J trimming: 8 bases; junction bases outside the gene matches: 4. Germline V gene data show CDR1 as MNHEY and CDR2 as SVGAGI. The CDR3 consists of 11 residues. CDR3 sequence: CASTGGVGYTF. The CDR3, as DNA: TGTGCCAGCACAGGGGGTGTGGGCTACACCTTC.

Only a few counts were recorded for this clonotype. This chain links TRBV9 with TRBJ2-1; 9 bases agree with TRBD2. The germline V gene encodes CDR1 SGDLS and CDR2 YYNGEE. The CDR3 spans 18 residues. The V gene end was trimmed by 4 bases and the J gene end by 0 bases; junction bases not matched to a gene: 11. CDR3: CASSLLAGARSSYNEQFF. The DNA for the CDR3 is TGTGCCAGCAGCCTCTTAGCGGGAGCGAGAAGCTCCTACAATGAGCAGTTCTTC.

The chain joins TRBV19 to TRBJ1-5, with D unresolved. Germline V gives CDR1 LNHDA, CDR2 SQIVND (reference sequence). Trimming stripped 0 bases from V and 4 bases from J, with 10 bases between. This CDR3 is 15 amino acids long. In DNA form, the CDR3 reads TGTGCCAGTAGTATAGACGGGAAAGGTAATCAGCCCCAGCATTTT. It encodes CASSIDGKGNQPQHF.

This chain joins TRBV20-1 and TRBJ2-7; D assignment may be TRBD1 or TRBD2 (7 bases each). Germline values: CDR1 DFQATT, CDR2 SNEGSKA (reference sequence). The CDR3 has 15 amino acids. V was shortened by 0 bases and J by 4 bases, with 16 bases between the two germline ends. The CDR3 coding sequence is TGCAGTGCTAGAGATCTGAGCGGGACAGTATACGAGCAGTACTTC. This gives the protein CSARDLSGTVYEQYF.

This clonotype came up many times. The rearrangement joins TRBV7-2 to TRBJ2-2; D may be TRBD2 (6 bases). Deletions cut 3 bases from V and 8 bases from J, with 10 bases between. This CDR3 has 13 residues. CDR1 and CDR2 from the germline V gene are SGHTA and FQGNSA. Here the CDR3 reads CASSFSSVGELFF. In nucleotides, the CDR3 is TGTGCCAGCAGCTTCTCTAGCGTGGGGGAGCTGTTTTTT.

The chain has TRBV24-1 and TRBJ2-1; D uncertain. There are 17 residues in the CDR3. Trimming left V 1 base short and J 0 bases short, with 12 bases between. Germline lookup yields CDR1 KGHDR and CDR2 SFDVKD. CDR3 in DNA: TGTGCCACCAGTGATTTCGGGCCCCGTAGCTCCTACAATGAGCAGTTCTTC. Residues: CATSDFGPRSSYNEQFF.

This chain connects TRBV12-3 or TRBV12-4 to TRBJ1-2; D is undetermined. V gave up 4 bases and J gave up 10 bases, with 10 bases separating them. This CDR3 contains 11 residues. In DNA form, the CDR3 reads TGTGCCAGCAGTTATCGGCAGGCCTACACCTTC. It yields the protein CASSYRQAYTF.

The chain combines TRBV19 with TRBJ1-2; D possibly corresponds to TRBD1 (5 bases). The length of the CDR3 is 15 residues. The V gene's germline CDR1 is LNHDA and CDR2 SQIVND (reference sequence). The V end was cut by 4 bases, the J end by 0 bases, with 12 bases between. The CDR3 sequence: CASSTYRLTNYGYTF. CDR3 nucleotide sequence: TGTGCCAGTAGTACCTACAGGCTAACTAACTATGGCTACACCTTC. Drawing the rest from reference TRBV19 and TRBJ1-2, the complete variable domain is DGGITQSPKYLFRKEGQNVTLSCEQNLNHDAMYWYRQDPGQGLRLIYYSQIVNDFQKGDIAEGYSVSREKKESFPLTVTSAQKNPTAFYLCASSTYRLTNYGYTFGSGTRLTVV.

This clonotype came up many times. The gene calls are TRBV7-2 and TRBJ2-1; 9 bases line up with TRBD2. Germline V gene lookup returns CDR1 SGHTA and CDR2 FQGNSA. This CDR3 comprises 15 residues. V lost 7 bases to trimming and J lost 6 bases; unmatched junction nucleotides: 10. The chain's CDR3 is CASTPALAGRNEQFF. The CDR3 DNA follows: TGTGCCAGCACCCCGGCGCTAGCGGGGCGCAATGAGCAGTTCTTC.